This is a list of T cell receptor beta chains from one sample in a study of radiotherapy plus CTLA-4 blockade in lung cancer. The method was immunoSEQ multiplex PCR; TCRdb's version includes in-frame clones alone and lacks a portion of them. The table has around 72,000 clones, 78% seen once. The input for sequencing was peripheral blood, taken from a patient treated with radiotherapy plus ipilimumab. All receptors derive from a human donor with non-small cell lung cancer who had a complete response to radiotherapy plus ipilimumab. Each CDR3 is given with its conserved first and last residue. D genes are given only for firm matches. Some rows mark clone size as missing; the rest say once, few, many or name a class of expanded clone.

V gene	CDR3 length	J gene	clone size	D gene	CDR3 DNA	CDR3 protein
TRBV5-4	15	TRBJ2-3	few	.	TGTGCCAGCAGCTTGAGAGGGGGGGCAGGGGATACGCAGTATTTT	CASSLRGGAGDTQYF
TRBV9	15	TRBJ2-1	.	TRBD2	TGTGCCAGCAGCGTAGCCGCGGGGGAACTCAATGAGCAGTTCTTC	CASSVAAGELNEQFF
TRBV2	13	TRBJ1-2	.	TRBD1	TGTGCCAGCAGTGGACAGGGGGCGACTCAATACACCTTC	CASSGQGATQYTF
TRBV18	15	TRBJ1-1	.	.	TGTGCCAGCTCACTCGGGGCCTCTATGAACACTGAAGCTTTCTTT	CASSLGASMNTEAFF
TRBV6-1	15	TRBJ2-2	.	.	TGTGCCAGCAGTGTAGGCCTGGCGAACACCGGGGAGCTGTTTTTT	CASSVGLANTGELFF
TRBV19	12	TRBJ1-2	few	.	TGTGCCAGTAGGTTAGGTGGAGATGGCTACACCTTC	CASRLGGDGYTF
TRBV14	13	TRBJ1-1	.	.	TGTGCCAGCAGCCAAGACTTTGCTGCTGAAGCTTTCTTT	CASSQDFAAEAFF
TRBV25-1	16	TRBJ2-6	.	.	TGTGCCAGCAGTGAATTGCGCGGCTTCGGGGCCAACGTCCTGACTTTC	CASSELRGFGANVLTF
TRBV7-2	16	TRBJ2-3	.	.	TGTGCCAGCAGCTTAAAGACAGATACCGGTCCAGATACGCAGTATTTT	CASSLKTDTGPDTQYF
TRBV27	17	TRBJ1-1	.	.	TGTGCCAGCAGTGGGGGGCGGAGGTGGGGGGTTAGAACTGAAGCTTTCTTT	CASSGGRRWGVRTEAFF
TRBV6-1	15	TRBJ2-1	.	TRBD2	TGTGCCAGCAGTGTGACTAGCGGGAATCTTCGTGAGCAGTTCTTC	CASSVTSGNLREQFF
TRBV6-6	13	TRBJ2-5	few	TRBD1	TGTGCCAGCAGTGGGACAGAGCAAGAGACCCAGTACTTC	CASSGTEQETQYF
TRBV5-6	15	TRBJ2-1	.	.	TGTGCCAGCAGCTTTGGTGGGGGCTCTGGTAATGAGCAGTTCTTC	CASSFGGGSGNEQFF
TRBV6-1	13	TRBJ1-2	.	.	TGTGCCAGCAGATCGGAGTCTAACTATGGCTACACCTTC	CASRSESNYGYTF